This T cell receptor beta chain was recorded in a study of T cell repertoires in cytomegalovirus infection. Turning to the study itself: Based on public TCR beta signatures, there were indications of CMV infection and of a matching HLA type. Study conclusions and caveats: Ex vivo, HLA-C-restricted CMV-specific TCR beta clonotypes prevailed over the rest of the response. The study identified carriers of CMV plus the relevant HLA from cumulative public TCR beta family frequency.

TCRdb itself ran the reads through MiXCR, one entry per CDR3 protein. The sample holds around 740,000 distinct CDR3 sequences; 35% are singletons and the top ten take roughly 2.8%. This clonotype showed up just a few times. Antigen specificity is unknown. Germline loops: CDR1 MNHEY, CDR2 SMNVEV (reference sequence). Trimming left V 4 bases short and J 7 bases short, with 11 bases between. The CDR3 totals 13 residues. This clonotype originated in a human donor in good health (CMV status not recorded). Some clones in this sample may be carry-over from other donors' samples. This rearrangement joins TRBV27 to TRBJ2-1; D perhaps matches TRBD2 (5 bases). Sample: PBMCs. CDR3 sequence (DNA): TGTGCCAGCAGTTGGTGGGAGCAAAATGAGCAGTTCTTC. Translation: CASSWWEQNEQFF.